Listed here are 14 T cell receptor beta chains from one sample, sequenced in a study of radiation and T cells in renal cell carcinoma. Documented time point: blood 2 weeks post-SBRT. Treatment given: 15 Gy SBRT to primary tumor, nephrectomy 4 weeks later. Clones were read by immunoSEQ multiplex PCR, and TCRdb kept only the in-frame ones, dropping some. The profile covers roughly 130,000 clones, with over 75% appearing a single time and approximately 2% taken by the ten largest. The sample was blood, taken from a patient whose treatment included radiotherapy and nephrectomy. The source is a woman in her sixties with renal cell carcinoma.

V is TRBV4-1 and J is TRBJ2-3; D is undetermined. This CDR3 region has 17 residues. The germline V and J ends were trimmed by 0 bases and 4 bases, with 17 bases remaining between them. The V gene's germline CDR1 is MGHRA and CDR2 YSYEKL. The CDR3, as DNA: TGCGCCAGCAGCCAAGATAATCGGCCTTGGTGGCCAGATACGCAGTATTTT. Amino acid sequence: CASSQDNRPWWPDTQYF.

This chain joins TRBV6-1 and TRBJ1-1, with a tentative D call TRBD1 (5 bases). The CDR3 covers 15 residues. Trimming stripped 7 bases from V and 5 bases from J, with 20 bases between. CDR1 is MNHNS, CDR2 SASEGT, per germline. CDR3 nucleotides: TGTGCCAGCAACCCGATATACCGGGACGGGACTGAAGCTTTCTTT. Translation: CASNPIYRDGTEAFF.

The chain carries TRBV7-6 and TRBJ2-7; tentatively, D is TRBD2 (5 bases). This CDR3 region has 14 residues. Germline CDR1 SGHVS, CDR2 FNYEAQ. Trimming shortened V by 1 base and J by 7 bases, and 14 bases separated the two germline ends. The CDR3 coding sequence is TGTGCCAGCAGCTTAGAACAATGGACGGGAGAGCAGTACTTC. Translation: CASSLEQWTGEQYF.

In nucleotides, the CDR3 is TGTGCCAGCAGCAAAAACAGGGGGAGTGAGCAGTTCTTC. Translation gives CASSKNRGSEQFF. The chain combines TRBV21-1 with TRBJ2-1; the table names TRBD1, a call not compared with the DNA. TRBV21-1 is assigned pseudogene status. The CDR3 covers 13 residues.

The rearrangement uses TRBV6-5 and TRBJ1-2; perhaps TRBD1 as D (5 bases). CDR3 size: 15 residues. V dropped 7 bases and J dropped 5 bases, with 20 bases sitting between them. Germline loops: CDR1 MNHEY, CDR2 SVGAGI. The CDR3 DNA is TGTGCCAGCACCTCAAGGCGCGGAGGGGAGTATGGCTACACCTTC. Translated, it gives CASTSRRGGEYGYTF.

This clone has a single count. The chain is built from TRBV5-1 and TRBJ1-5; 7 bases are shared with TRBD1. The CDR3 extends over 15 amino acids. Germline trimming cut 4 bases from V and 0 bases from J; bases unmatched to any gene: 4. CDR1 is SGHRS, CDR2 YFSETQ, per germline. The CDR3 loop is CASSPGQHSNQPQHF. DNA of the CDR3: TGCGCCAGCAGCCCGGGACAGCATAGCAATCAGCCCCAGCATTTT.

The chain is built from TRBV18 and TRBJ2-3; tentatively, D is TRBD2 (5 bases). Germline V gene sequence: CDR1 KGHSH, CDR2 LQKENI. The V and J ends lost 4 bases and 2 bases respectively, with 10 bases between them. This CDR3 spans 14 amino acids. As DNA, the CDR3 is TGTGCCAGCTCACGATGGGAGCACACAGATACGCAGTATTTT. Translation gives CASSRWEHTDTQYF.

The chain carries TRBV9 and TRBJ2-7; the match to TRBD1 covers 11 bases. With 2 bases clipped from V and 2 bases from J, the junction kept 6 bases outside the gene matches. The CDR3 is 16 amino acids. CDR1 and CDR2 from the germline V gene are SGDLS and YYNGEE. Here the CDR3 reads CASSVGQGETTYEQYF. CDR3 sequence (DNA): TGTGCCAGCAGCGTGGGACAGGGGGAAACAACCTACGAGCAGTACTTC.

This chain uses TRBV19 with TRBJ1-5; D is ambiguous. CDR1 and CDR2 (germline): LNHDA, SQIVND (reference sequence). CDR3 length: 14 residues. The V end was cut by 5 bases, the J end by 3 bases, with 11 bases between. Here the CDR3 reads CASSGWQDNQPQHF. The CDR3 coding sequence is TGTGCCAGTAGTGGTTGGCAGGACAATCAGCCCCAGCATTTT.

This sequence joins TRBV6-4 and TRBJ2-2, with 10 positions matching TRBD2. The V segment lost 6 bases and the J segment 3 bases; nucleotides outside the gene matches: 10. CDR1 and CDR2 (germline): MRHNA, SNTAGT. CDR3 length equals 17 residues. CDR3 residues: CASSPRTSGGYTGELFF. The CDR3 nucleotides read TGTGCCAGCAGCCCCCGGACTAGCGGCGGGTACACCGGGGAGCTGTTTTTT.

V gene TRBV28 combines with J gene TRBJ1-2; 8 positions agree with TRBD1. V gave up 7 bases and J gave up 3 bases; unmatched junction bases: 7. The length of the CDR3 is 14 residues. In germline, CDR1 is MDHEN, CDR2 SYDVKM. CDR3 sequence reads: CASTVQGEDYGYTF. CDR3 in DNA: TGTGCCAGCACCGTACAGGGGGAAGACTATGGCTACACCTTC.

This chain uses TRBV6-1 with TRBJ1-6, with TRBD1 matching over 8 bases. Germline CDR1 and CDR2: MNHNS and SASEGT. CDR3 length: 14 residues. Trimming cost V 4 bases and J 5 bases; bases outside gene matches: 1. CDR3: CASSGTGHNSPLHF. The CDR3 coding sequence is TGTGCCAGCAGTGGGACAGGGCATAATTCACCCCTCCACTTT.

This clone turned up a few times. The V gene is TRBV19, the J gene TRBJ2-7, with 8 bases matching TRBD1. CDR1 is LNHDA and CDR2 is SQIVND in the germline V gene (reference sequence). The CDR3 extends over 16 amino acids. The trim removed 2 bases at V and 0 bases at J, leaving 6 bases unmatched. CDR3 residues: CASSISFGQGSYEQYF. Written as DNA, the CDR3 is TGTGCCAGTAGTATATCATTTGGACAGGGCTCCTACGAGCAGTACTTC.

The CDR3 reads CASSPLGGADYGYTF. For the CDR3, the DNA is TGTGCCAGCAGCCCCCTTGGGGGCGCTGACTATGGCTACACCTTC. The V and J genes are TRBV14 and TRBJ1-2, with a possible D match to TRBD1 (6 bases). There are 15 residues in the CDR3. Trimming took 4 bases from V and 3 from J, leaving 15 bases between them. Germline CDR1 and CDR2: SGHDN and FVKESK. Full variable domain (rest looked up from reference TRBV14 and TRBJ1-2): EAGVTQFPSHSVIEKGQTVTLRCDPISGHDNLYWYRRVMGKEIKFLLHFVKESKQDESGMPNNRFLAERTGGTYSTLKVQPAELEDSGVYFCASSPLGGADYGYTFGSGTRLTVV.